This passage covers 31 T cell receptor beta chains from one sample sequenced in a study of cytomegalovirus exposure and HLA in healthy donors. PCR employed 60 Vbeta and 13 Jbeta primers. The method was immunoSEQ multiplex PCR; TCRdb's version includes in-frame clones alone and lacks a portion of them. Its clone listing holds 140,000 or so clones. Sequenced input: PBMCs. These receptors came from a male donor in good health and CMV-seronegative.

The chain recombines TRBV19 with TRBJ1-5; 9 bases are shared with TRBD1. Per germline, CDR1 LNHDA and CDR2 SQIVND (reference sequence). The CDR3 totals 15 residues. V dropped 9 bases and J dropped 6; count of bases not matched to a gene: 12. CDR3 DNA sequence: TGTGCCAGCACCGGGACAGGGTCGTTCGGTCAGCCCCAGCATTTT. It encodes CASTGTGSFGQPQHF.

This chain joins TRBV6-5 and TRBJ1-1; a possible D gene is TRBD1 (6 bases). Trimming removed 4 bases from V and 7 bases from J, with 10 bases in between. The CDR3 loop spans 12 amino acids. Germline V gene sequence: CDR1 MNHEY, CDR2 SVGAGI. CDR3 region: CASSLPDSEAFF. CDR3 DNA sequence: TGTGCCAGCAGTTTACCGGACAGTGAAGCTTTCTTT.

J is TRBJ2-2 and V is TRBV29-1, with a possible D match to TRBD1 (5 bases). The CDR3 has 13 amino acids. Between the trimmed V and J ends, which lost 4 bases and 5 bases, there was a span of 11 bases. Germline V lookup: CDR1 SQVTM, CDR2 ANQGSEA. The CDR3 DNA follows: TGCAGCGTTGTAGTAGGGGCAACCGGGGAGCTGTTTTTT. Protein product: CSVVVGATGELFF.

The chain uses TRBV7-9 and TRBJ1-5; TRBD1 matches 7 bases. Germline assignment: CDR1 SEHNR and CDR2 FQNEAQ (reference sequence). V gave up 2 bases and J gave up 2 bases; unmatched junction bases: 6. CDR3 size: 16 residues. The CDR3 spells CASSLWAGTGNQPQHF. For the CDR3, the DNA is TGTGCCAGCAGCTTATGGGCTGGGACAGGCAATCAGCCCCAGCATTTT.

The chain joins TRBV7-8 to TRBJ2-7; 8 bases fit TRBD1. J gave up 2 bases and V 5 bases, and 8 bases lay outside the gene matches. The CDR3 sequence is 15 residues long. Germline V gene data show CDR1 as SGHVS and CDR2 as FQNEAQ. The CDR3 DNA is TGTGCCAGCAGCATCCTGACAGGGGCGGCCTACGAGCAGTACTTC. Residues: CASSILTGAAYEQYF.

This chain uses TRBV7-9 with TRBJ2-7; 8 positions agree with TRBD1. The germline gives CDR1 SEHNR, CDR2 FQNEAQ (reference sequence). The CDR3 extends over 17 amino acids. J was trimmed by 0 bases and V by 5 bases; bases with no gene match: 12. The CDR3 DNA follows: TGTGCCAGCAGCGCTGGGCCGGGACAGGATAGCTCCTACGAGCAGTACTTC. It encodes CASSAGPGQDSSYEQYF.

The chain uses TRBV5-1 and TRBJ2-7, with 7 positions matching TRBD2. CDR3 length: 13 residues. V lost 1 base, J lost 6 bases, and 4 bases stayed unmatched. Germline assignment: CDR1 SGHRS and CDR2 YFSETQ. CDR3 sequence: CASSLNGEGEQYF. The CDR3 coding sequence is TGCGCCAGCAGCTTGAACGGGGAGGGCGAGCAGTACTTC.

The chain uses TRBV27 and TRBJ1-2; D gene unclear. The germline CDR1 and CDR2 sequences are MNHEY and SMNVEV (reference sequence). Trimming removed 5 bases at V and 8 bases at J, with 12 bases between. This CDR3 contains 12 residues. CDR3 amino acids: CASSLAGRGYTF. Here the CDR3 DNA reads TGTGCCAGCAGTCTAGCGGGTAGGGGCTACACCTTC.

This sequence joins TRBV6-5 and TRBJ1-5; D might be TRBD1 (6 bases). Trimming stripped 7 bases from V and 0 bases from J, with 10 bases between. The germline gives CDR1 MNHEY, CDR2 SVGAGI. The CDR3 has 14 residues. The CDR3 spells CASKQGYSNQPQHF. Here the CDR3 DNA reads TGTGCCAGCAAACAGGGCTATAGCAATCAGCCCCAGCATTTT.

The chain uses TRBV4-2 and TRBJ2-3, with 9 bases that match TRBD1. CDR3 length equals 20 residues. The junction had 14 bases not matched to a gene; V was cut back by 1 base and J by 0 bases. The V gene's germline CDR1 is LGHNA and CDR2 YNFKEQ. CDR3 coding DNA: TGTGCCAGCAGCCAAGGCAGAACCGGGACAGGGCGACCTAGCACAGATACGCAGTATTTT. Its translation: CASSQGRTGTGRPSTDTQYF.

This chain links TRBV7-6 with TRBJ2-5, with a weak D call TRBD1 (6 bases). The CDR3 consists of 14 residues. Germline V CDR1 and CDR2: SGHVS, FNYEAQ. The V end lost 5 bases, the J end lost 5 bases, and 15 bases lay between the germline ends. The CDR3 loop reads CASSPGTTQETQYF. The CDR3 DNA reads as TGTGCCAGCAGCCCCGGGACAACCCAGGAGACCCAGTACTTC.

The V gene is TRBV25-1, the J gene TRBJ2-3, with D possibly matching TRBD1 (5 bases). Germline V CDR1 and CDR2: MGHDK, SYGVNS. V shed 0 bases and J shed 2 bases, with 9 bases lying between them. This CDR3 is built from 15 residues. CDR3 in DNA: TGTGCCAGCAGTGAATATGGCAGGGACACAGATACGCAGTATTTT. It specifies CASSEYGRDTDTQYF. Full variable domain (remainder filled in from reference TRBV25-1 and TRBJ2-3): EADIYQTPRYLVIGTGKKITLECSQTMGHDKMYWYQQDPGMELHLIHYSYGVNSTEKGDLSSESTVSRIRTEHFPLTLESARPSHTSQYLCASSEYGRDTDTQYFGPGTRLTVL.

The rearrangement uses TRBV11-2 and TRBJ2-7, with D perhaps matching TRBD2 (5 bases). CDR3 size: 16 residues. Trimming pared 0 bases from V and 5 bases from J, leaving 17 bases between. The germline V gene has CDR1 SGHAT and CDR2 FQNNGV. The CDR3 nucleotides read TGTGCCAGCAGCTTAGATCCCATGACGGGGTTCCACGAGCAGTACTTC. Its translation: CASSLDPMTGFHEQYF.

The chain recombines TRBV18 with TRBJ2-3; the D gene is possibly TRBD2 (7 bases). V gave up 1 base and J gave up 2 bases, with 13 bases separating them. Looked up from germline, CDR1 is KGHSH and CDR2 is LQKENI. The CDR3 runs to 16 residues. The CDR3 DNA reads as TGTGCCAGCTCACCACGGGGCGGGGGCTACACAGATACGCAGTATTTT. This codes for CASSPRGGGYTDTQYF.

The gene calls are TRBV28 and TRBJ1-6, with D perhaps TRBD1 (6 bases). The CDR3 consists of 13 residues. CDR1 and CDR2 from the germline V gene are MDHEN and SYDVKM. V was cut by 5 bases and J by 7 bases, with 9 bases left in between. The CDR3 loop is CASSLTGNSPLHF. The CDR3 nucleotides are TGTGCCAGCAGTCTTACAGGGAATTCACCCCTCCACTTT.

V usage is TRBV27 and J usage is TRBJ2-7, with D perhaps matching TRBD2 (5 bases). CDR1 MNHEY and CDR2 SMNVEV come from the germline V gene (reference sequence). The CDR3 contains 11 residues. Deletions cut 5 bases from V and 6 bases from J, with 8 bases between. CDR3 region: CASSPGLEQYF. The CDR3 DNA reads TGTGCCAGCAGTCCTGGACTCGAGCAGTACTTC.

V usage is TRBV4-2 and J usage is TRBJ2-7; possible D gene TRBD1, 7 bases. The germline V gene encodes CDR1 LGHNA and CDR2 YNFKEQ. The V and J ends lost 1 base and 1 base respectively, with 17 bases between them. This CDR3 has 17 amino acids. The CDR3 nucleotides read TGTGCCAGCAGCCAAGCCTTGGGGGCAGGGGGGTCCTACGAGCAGTACTTC. Amino acids: CASSQALGAGGSYEQYF.

The rearrangement uses TRBV5-6 and TRBJ1-6, with 9 bases fitting TRBD1. This CDR3 has 14 residues. In germline, CDR1 is SGHDT, CDR2 YYEEEE. The V segment lost 6 bases and the J segment 12 bases; nucleotides outside the gene matches: 10. As DNA, the CDR3 is TGTGCCAGCACCCCGGGACAGGGTCGTGGACCCCTCCACTTT. This encodes CASTPGQGRGPLHF.

The rearrangement joins TRBV15 to TRBJ2-1; 9 bases map to TRBD2. V shed 3 bases and J 7 bases; nucleotides not matched to a gene: 7. This CDR3 region has 15 residues. Germline V lookup: CDR1 LNHNV, CDR2 YYDKDF (reference sequence). CDR3 sequence (DNA): TGTGCCACCAGCAGGGTAGCGGGAGTGGGGAATGAGCAGTTCTTC. This sequence encodes CATSRVAGVGNEQFF.

The chain links TRBV6-1 to TRBJ1-2; no clear D. Germline V CDR1 and CDR2: MNHNS, SASEGT. The CDR3 has 15 residues. Trimming removed 2 bases at V and 5 bases at J, with 15 bases between. The CDR3 nucleotides read TGTGCCAGCAGTGAAAGGCACACCGACACTTATGGCTACACCTTC. Translation: CASSERHTDTYGYTF.

The rearrangement uses TRBV27 and TRBJ2-7, with TRBD1 matching over 8 bases. V shed 5 bases, J shed 2 bases, and the junction held 5 bases outside the gene matches. Per the germline V gene, CDR1 is MNHEY and CDR2 is SMNVEV (reference sequence). The CDR3 runs to 14 residues. The CDR3 DNA is TGTGCCAGCAGTCCGCCGGACAGGGCCTACGAGCAGTACTTC. This sequence encodes CASSPPDRAYEQYF.

DNA of the CDR3: TGTGCCAGCAGTCGGGACTTCCCTAGCTCCTACGAGCAGTACTTC. Translating it yields CASSRDFPSSYEQYF. The chain links TRBV4-2 to TRBJ2-7; D perhaps matches TRBD2 (6 bases). Trimming pared 6 bases from V and 0 bases from J, leaving 15 bases between. The CDR3 sequence is 15 residues long. Germline CDR1 is LGHNA and CDR2 is YNFKEQ.

The chain links TRBV6-5 to TRBJ2-7; 7 bases are shared with TRBD1. Germline V gene sequence: CDR1 MNHEY, CDR2 SVGAGI. The J segment lost 3 bases and the V segment lost 5 bases, leaving 4 bases of the junction unmatched. The CDR3 has 13 residues. The CDR3 DNA reads TGTGCCAGCAGTCAGGGACAGCTCTACGAGCAGTACTTC. Its protein product is CASSQGQLYEQYF.

The chain couples TRBV29-1 to TRBJ2-3; 8 nucleotides agree with TRBD1. Germline CDR1 is SQVTM and CDR2 is ANQGSEA. The junction had 5 bases not matched to a gene; V was cut back by 3 bases and J by 3 bases. The length of the CDR3 is 14 residues. The chain's CDR3 is CSVEGGDRTDTQYF. The CDR3 nucleotides read TGCAGCGTTGAGGGTGGGGACAGGACAGATACGCAGTATTTT.

The rearrangement joins TRBV29-1 to TRBJ1-2; maybe TRBD1 (5 bases). CDR1 and CDR2 (germline): SQVTM, ANQGSEA. The CDR3 has 12 amino acids. V lost 3 bases and J 2 bases, leaving 7 bases between the germline ends. CDR3 sequence reads: CSVEGPNYGYTF. The CDR3 DNA follows: TGCAGCGTTGAGGGGCCGAACTATGGCTACACCTTC.

The chain recombines TRBV19 with TRBJ2-2, with 7 bases fitting TRBD1. Germline trimming cut 11 bases from V and 5 bases from J; bases unmatched to any gene: 8. Germline V gene sequence: CDR1 LNHDA, CDR2 SQIVND (reference sequence). CDR3 length: 13 amino acids. The CDR3 is CAGRDRDTGELFF. As DNA, the CDR3 is TGTGCCGGCCGGGACAGAGATACCGGGGAGCTGTTTTTT.

The rearrangement uses TRBV7-6 and TRBJ2-3; D is ambiguous. The CDR3 sequence is 15 residues long. The germline gives CDR1 SGHVS, CDR2 FNYEAQ. V dropped 2 bases and J dropped 1 base, with 10 bases sitting between them. The CDR3 sequence: CASSLIPQGTDTQYF. CDR3 sequence (DNA): TGTGCCAGCAGCTTAATCCCCCAGGGCACAGATACGCAGTATTTT.

The CDR3 sequence is CASSLNDRGLNEQYF. The CDR3 DNA follows: TGTGCCAGCAGTTTGAACGACAGGGGGCTGAACGAGCAGTACTTC. The chain uses TRBV27 and TRBJ2-7, with TRBD1 matching 10 bases. This CDR3 has 15 residues. In germline, CDR1 is MNHEY, CDR2 SMNVEV (reference sequence). Trimming cost V 3 bases and J 5 bases; bases outside gene matches: 7.

The chain links TRBV5-1 to TRBJ2-2, with D maybe TRBD1 (6 bases). Germline V gene lookup returns CDR1 SGHRS and CDR2 YFSETQ. The CDR3 spans 15 residues. Between the trimmed V and J ends, which lost 1 base and 5 bases, there was a span of 12 bases. The CDR3 nucleotides read TGCGCCAGCAGCTTGTATCGGACAGATACCGGGGAGCTGTTTTTT. Its translation is CASSLYRTDTGELFF.

V is TRBV9 and J is TRBJ1-1; D is undetermined. V lost 1 base and J 1 base, leaving 5 bases between the germline ends. From germline, CDR1 is SGDLS and CDR2 YYNGEE. The CDR3 is 13 amino acids. As DNA, the CDR3 is TGTGCCAGCAGCGTAAACAGGAACACTGAAGCTTTCTTT. Amino acids: CASSVNRNTEAFF.

The DNA for the CDR3 is TGCAGTGCGACTCCGATATCCGAGCAGTACTTC. Translated: CSATPISEQYF. V is TRBV20-1 and J is TRBJ2-7; D is uncertain. V was pared by 6 bases and J by 6 bases, with 12 bases between. Looked up from germline, CDR1 is DFQATT and CDR2 is SNEGSKA (reference sequence). CDR3 size: 11 residues.